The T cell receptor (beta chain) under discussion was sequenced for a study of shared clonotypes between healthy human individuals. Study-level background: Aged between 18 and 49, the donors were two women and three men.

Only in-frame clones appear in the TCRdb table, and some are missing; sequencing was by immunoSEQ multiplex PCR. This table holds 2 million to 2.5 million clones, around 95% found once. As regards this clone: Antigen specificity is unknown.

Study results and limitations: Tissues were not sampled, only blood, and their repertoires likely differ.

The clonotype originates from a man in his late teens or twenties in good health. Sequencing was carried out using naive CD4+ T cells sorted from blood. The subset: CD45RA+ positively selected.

CDR3 residues: CASSPPGTGGTGELFF. Here the CDR3 DNA reads TGTGCCAGCTCACCACCGGGAACAGGCGGCACCGGGGAGCTGTTTTTT. The rearrangement uses TRBV18 and TRBJ2-2, with TRBD1 as a possible D gene (5 bases). CDR1 is KGHSH, CDR2 LQKENI, per germline. This CDR3 contains 16 residues. The V end was cut by 0 bases, the J end by 4 bases, with 12 bases between.